This is a list of T cell receptor beta chains from one sample in a study of Ad26.COV2.S vaccination and SARS-CoV-2 variants. Clones were sequenced by immunoSEQ multiplex PCR, and TCRdb holds only the in-frame ones, with some missing. The sample lists roughly 250,000 clones; around 85% were seen once. The sequencing used peripheral blood, collected in a trial of Ad26.COV2.S vaccine versus placebo. The source is a person between 18 and 65 years old who received the Ad26.COV2.S COVID-19 vaccine or a placebo. Each CDR3 is given with its conserved first and last residue. A D gene is named only where the DNA matches it firmly. Only some rows state a clone size, as once, few, many or a class for expanded clones.

v_gene: TRBV5-1; abundance: once; d_gene: NA; j_gene: TRBJ2-2; CDR3nt: TGCGCCAGCAGCTTGGACGGGGAGCTGTTTTTT; CDR3aa: CASSLDGELFF
v_gene: TRBV29-1; abundance: once; d_gene: TRBD2; j_gene: TRBJ2-1; CDR3nt: TGCAGCGTTGAGTCGGGGGGGCCAACCTACAATGAGCAGTTCTTC; CDR3aa: CSVESGGPTYNEQFF
v_gene: TRBV4-1; abundance: once; d_gene: TRBD1; j_gene: TRBJ2-2; CDR3nt: TGCGCCAGCAGCCAAGGAAGGGCGAGGGGGCGCGGAGGGGAGCTGTTTTTT; CDR3aa: CASSQGRARGRGGELFF
v_gene: TRBV7-9; abundance: NA; d_gene: NA; j_gene: TRBJ1-3; CDR3nt: TGTGCCAGCAGCTTCTTAGGGACGGCCTCTGGAAACACCATATATTTT; CDR3aa: CASSFLGTASGNTIYF
v_gene: TRBV6-2/TRBV6-3; abundance: NA; d_gene: TRBD1; j_gene: TRBJ1-1; CDR3nt: TGTGCCAGCAGTCCCCTGGACAGGGCCAGGACTGAAGCTTTCTTT; CDR3aa: CASSPLDRARTEAFF
v_gene: TRBV7-2; abundance: NA; d_gene: TRBD1; j_gene: TRBJ2-4; CDR3nt: TGTGCCAGCAGCTCTAGACAGGGACCGCTCGCCAAAAACATTCAGTACTTC; CDR3aa: CASSSRQGPLAKNIQYF
v_gene: TRBV10-3; abundance: once; d_gene: TRBD1; j_gene: TRBJ1-1; CDR3nt: TGTGCCATCACCCAGGGGGCGTTGGGAACTGAAGCTTTCTTT; CDR3aa: CAITQGALGTEAFF
v_gene: TRBV2; abundance: NA; d_gene: TRBD2; j_gene: TRBJ2-1; CDR3nt: TGTGCCAGCAGTGGGGAGCGGGAGGGTGAGCAGTTCTTC; CDR3aa: CASSGEREGEQFF
v_gene: TRBV7-2; abundance: once; d_gene: TRBD2; j_gene: TRBJ2-2; CDR3nt: TGTGCCAGCAGCTTAATGGCTAGCGGCGGGGAGCTGTTTTTT; CDR3aa: CASSLMASGGELFF
v_gene: TRBV19; abundance: NA; d_gene: NA; j_gene: TRBJ2-5; CDR3nt: TGTGCCAGTAGTATTTCAGGGGTTCCAGGCCAAGAGACCCAGTACTTC; CDR3aa: CASSISGVPGQETQYF
v_gene: TRBV9; abundance: NA; d_gene: NA; j_gene: TRBJ1-2; CDR3nt: TGTGCCAGCAGCGTAGACGGCTATGGCTACACCTTC; CDR3aa: CASSVDGYGYTF
v_gene: TRBV21-1; abundance: NA; d_gene: NA; j_gene: TRBJ1-1; CDR3nt: TGTGCCAGCAGCAAAGAGAAGGGGAACACTGAAGCTTTCTTT; CDR3aa: CASSKEKGNTEAFF
v_gene: TRBV5-1; abundance: NA; d_gene: NA; j_gene: TRBJ2-1; CDR3nt: TGCGCCAGCAGCTTGGCCTTGACTAGTACCTACAATGAGCAGTTCTTC; CDR3aa: CASSLALTSTYNEQFF
v_gene: TRBV7-6; abundance: NA; d_gene: NA; j_gene: TRBJ2-2; CDR3nt: TGTGCCAGCAGCATCCGGGGCAGGGGGGCCGGGGAGCTGTTTTTT; CDR3aa: CASSIRGRGAGELFF
v_gene: TRBV19; abundance: NA; d_gene: NA; j_gene: TRBJ1-4; CDR3nt: TGTGCCAGTAGTACTCTAGCTGAAAAACTGTTTTTT; CDR3aa: CASSTLAEKLFF
v_gene: TRBV11-3; abundance: NA; d_gene: NA; j_gene: TRBJ2-2; CDR3nt: TGTGCCAGCAGCTTAACCCAGAACACCGGGGAGCTGTTTTTT; CDR3aa: CASSLTQNTGELFF
v_gene: TRBV5-6; abundance: NA; d_gene: TRBD2; j_gene: TRBJ2-3; CDR3nt: TGTGCCAGCAGCTTGGTCGGGTCAGCGGGACTAGCAGGAGATACGCAGTATTTT; CDR3aa: CASSLVGSAGLAGDTQYF
v_gene: TRBV21-1; abundance: NA; d_gene: NA; j_gene: TRBJ2-2; CDR3nt: TGTGCCAGCAGCAATGTTGGCTTGGAGGGGCTGTTTTTT; CDR3aa: CASSNVGLEGLFF
v_gene: TRBV5-1; abundance: NA; d_gene: TRBD1; j_gene: TRBJ2-5; CDR3nt: TGCGCCAGCAGCGCGGACAGGGGAGGGGGGACCCAGTACTTC; CDR3aa: CASSADRGGGTQYF
v_gene: TRBV3-1/TRBV3-2; abundance: NA; d_gene: NA; j_gene: TRBJ1-5; CDR3nt: TGTGCCAGCAGCCCAGGGTTGAGTCAGCCCCAGCATTTT; CDR3aa: CASSPGLSQPQHF
v_gene: TRBV10-3; abundance: NA; d_gene: TRBD2; j_gene: TRBJ2-2; CDR3nt: TGTGCCATCCCGAGCCCAAGCGGGAGAGTCGGGGAGCTGTTTTTT; CDR3aa: CAIPSPSGRVGELFF
v_gene: TRBV18; abundance: NA; d_gene: NA; j_gene: TRBJ1-5; CDR3nt: TGTGCCAGCTCACTCGGGGGCTACAATCAGCCCCAGCATTTT; CDR3aa: CASSLGGYNQPQHF
v_gene: TRBV11-1; abundance: NA; d_gene: TRBD2; j_gene: TRBJ2-3; CDR3nt: TGTGCCAGCAGCCCGGGAGGGAGCACAGATACGCAGTATTTT; CDR3aa: CASSPGGSTDTQYF
v_gene: TRBV2; abundance: once; d_gene: NA; j_gene: TRBJ2-2; CDR3nt: TGTGCCACCCCGACGACTGGCAGCGCGGGGGCGCTGAACACCGGGGAGCTGTTTTTT; CDR3aa: CATPTTGSAGALNTGELFF
v_gene: TRBV9; abundance: NA; d_gene: NA; j_gene: TRBJ2-3; CDR3nt: TGTGCCAGCAGCGTAGGTATGGGACCAATCTTCACAGATACGCAGTATTTT; CDR3aa: CASSVGMGPIFTDTQYF
v_gene: TRBV27; abundance: NA; d_gene: TRBD1; j_gene: TRBJ1-3; CDR3nt: TGTGCCAGCAGTTTGTCGGGGACAGGGGCTGGAAACACCATATATTTT; CDR3aa: CASSLSGTGAGNTIYF
v_gene: TRBV6-5; abundance: once; d_gene: NA; j_gene: TRBJ1-4; CDR3nt: TGTGCCAGCAGTTATCGGGACGGGACCAATGAAAAACTGTTTTTT; CDR3aa: CASSYRDGTNEKLFF
v_gene: TRBV19; abundance: NA; d_gene: TRBD1; j_gene: TRBJ2-7; CDR3nt: TGTGCCAGTAGTGGGACCGGGACAGGGGATCTCGAGCAGTACTTC; CDR3aa: CASSGTGTGDLEQYF
v_gene: TRBV12-5; abundance: NA; d_gene: NA; j_gene: TRBJ1-5; CDR3nt: TGTGCTAGTGGTTTGGCGGAGCCCCAGCATTTT; CDR3aa: CASGLAEPQHF
v_gene: TRBV29-1; abundance: NA; d_gene: NA; j_gene: TRBJ1-1; CDR3nt: TGCAGCGTTAAAGGCCGAACGGGGTGGAACACTGAAGCTTTCTTT; CDR3aa: CSVKGRTGWNTEAFF
v_gene: TRBV18; abundance: NA; d_gene: NA; j_gene: TRBJ2-5; CDR3nt: TGTGCCAGCTCACCTGGGATCGAAGAGACCCAGTACTTC; CDR3aa: CASSPGIEETQYF
v_gene: TRBV7-9; abundance: NA; d_gene: NA; j_gene: TRBJ2-5; CDR3nt: TGTGCCAGCAGCTTACTGGGGGCTCCGGAGGTGAGCCAAGAGACCCAGTACTTC; CDR3aa: CASSLLGAPEVSQETQYF
v_gene: TRBV15; abundance: NA; d_gene: NA; j_gene: TRBJ2-1; CDR3nt: TGTGCCACCAGCAGAGATCTGCTGGAGGACCCGTTCTTC; CDR3aa: CATSRDLLEDPFF
v_gene: TRBV5-4; abundance: NA; d_gene: TRBD1; j_gene: TRBJ2-7; CDR3nt: TGTGCCAGCAGCCAAGGGACAGGGGCCTACGAGCAGTACTTC; CDR3aa: CASSQGTGAYEQYF
v_gene: TRBV6-5; abundance: few; d_gene: NA; j_gene: TRBJ2-2; CDR3nt: TGTGCCAGCAGTCCGAGGGCGAACACCGGGGAGCTGTTTTTT; CDR3aa: CASSPRANTGELFF
v_gene: TRBV7-8; abundance: NA; d_gene: TRBD2; j_gene: TRBJ2-2; CDR3nt: TGTGCCAGCCAAGGCCACGGGACTAGAATGATCGGGGAGCTGTTTTTT; CDR3aa: CASQGHGTRMIGELFF
v_gene: TRBV11-1; abundance: NA; d_gene: NA; j_gene: TRBJ1-2; CDR3nt: TGTGCCAGCAGCTTCGATCCGGCAGGGAGCTATGGCTACACCTTC; CDR3aa: CASSFDPAGSYGYTF
v_gene: TRBV5-1; abundance: NA; d_gene: NA; j_gene: TRBJ2-5; CDR3nt: TGCGCCAGCAGCCCGTCTTTTGAAGTGTGGAGAGAGACCCAGTACTTC; CDR3aa: CASSPSFEVWRETQYF
v_gene: TRBV19; abundance: NA; d_gene: NA; j_gene: TRBJ1-3; CDR3nt: TGTGCCAGTAGTTGGGAGCCCGGAAGGACTGGAAACACCATATATTTT; CDR3aa: CASSWEPGRTGNTIYF
v_gene: TRBV20-1; abundance: NA; d_gene: TRBD1; j_gene: TRBJ1-3; CDR3nt: TGCAGTGCTAGTAACAGGGGATATGGAAACACCATATATTTT; CDR3aa: CSASNRGYGNTIYF
v_gene: TRBV9; abundance: NA; d_gene: NA; j_gene: TRBJ2-7; CDR3nt: TGTGCCAGCAGTGAAAGCTCTTTGAGCTACGAGCAGTACTTC; CDR3aa: CASSESSLSYEQYF
v_gene: TRBV4-3; abundance: NA; d_gene: NA; j_gene: TRBJ2-7; CDR3nt: TGCGCCAGCAGCCAAGTGGTAGTTGGTGGCGAGCAGTACTTC; CDR3aa: CASSQVVVGGEQYF
v_gene: TRBV18; abundance: NA; d_gene: NA; j_gene: TRBJ1-4; CDR3nt: TGTGCCAGCTCGCCAGGGGCGAGTAATGAAAAACTGTTTTTT; CDR3aa: CASSPGASNEKLFF
v_gene: TRBV6-2/TRBV6-3; abundance: NA; d_gene: NA; j_gene: TRBJ2-5; CDR3nt: TGTGCCAGCAGTTCGCTAGCTTCCCAAGAGACCCAGTACTTC; CDR3aa: CASSSLASQETQYF
v_gene: TRBV18; abundance: NA; d_gene: TRBD1; j_gene: TRBJ2-2; CDR3nt: TGTGCCAGCTCACCCACACAGGGGGTCGATCTGTTTTTT; CDR3aa: CASSPTQGVDLFF
v_gene: TRBV5-1; abundance: NA; d_gene: NA; j_gene: TRBJ1-6; CDR3nt: TGCGCCAGCAGCTTAGGGCGGAATTCACCCCTCCACTTT; CDR3aa: CASSLGRNSPLHF
v_gene: TRBV12-3/TRBV12-4; abundance: NA; d_gene: NA; j_gene: TRBJ1-1; CDR3nt: TGTGCCAGCAGTTGGGGATTTACTGAAGCTTTCTTT; CDR3aa: CASSWGFTEAFF
v_gene: TRBV4-3; abundance: NA; d_gene: NA; j_gene: TRBJ1-1; CDR3nt: TGCGCCAGCAGCCACCCCCGGATGGGGGGGAACACTGAAGCTTTCTTT; CDR3aa: CASSHPRMGGNTEAFF
v_gene: TRBV30; abundance: NA; d_gene: TRBD1; j_gene: TRBJ2-3; CDR3nt: TGTGCCTGGAGGGGCTACAGGGGGCGCGGAGATACGCAGTATTTT; CDR3aa: CAWRGYRGRGDTQYF
v_gene: TRBV4-1; abundance: NA; d_gene: NA; j_gene: TRBJ2-5; CDR3nt: TGCGCCAGCAGCCATCCCCTTGAGACCCAGTACTTC; CDR3aa: CASSHPLETQYF
v_gene: TRBV4-2; abundance: once; d_gene: NA; j_gene: TRBJ2-2; CDR3nt: TGTGCCAGCGGCCACAAGACAGCCGGGGAGCTGTTTTTT; CDR3aa: CASGHKTAGELFF
v_gene: TRBV4-3; abundance: NA; d_gene: TRBD2; j_gene: TRBJ2-5; CDR3nt: TGCGCCAGCAGCCAAGCGATAGCGGGGTACCAAGAGACCCAGTACTTC; CDR3aa: CASSQAIAGYQETQYF
v_gene: TRBV7-9; abundance: NA; d_gene: NA; j_gene: TRBJ1-3; CDR3nt: TGTGCCAGCAGCCCTGGAGATTCTGGAAACACCATATATTTT; CDR3aa: CASSPGDSGNTIYF